A single T cell receptor beta chain is shown here with its context. The data originate from a study of shared clonotypes between healthy human individuals. The assay was immunoSEQ multiplex PCR, and TCRdb's table has in-frame clones only and misses some. Of a few million clones in the sample, roughly 92% are singletons; the top ten hold around 0.38%. This sequence originates from a man younger than 35 in good health. Some clones in this sample may be carry-over from other donors' samples. Specimen: naive CD4+ T cells from PBMCs. As to subset: CD45RA+ positively selected.

In nucleotides, the CDR3 is TGTGCCAGCAAGGACAGCTACGAGCAGTACTTC. Translation gives CASKDSYEQYF. The chain couples TRBV6-5 to TRBJ2-7; a weak D match, TRBD1 (6 bases). The CDR3 loop spans 11 amino acids. Germline CDR1 reads MNHEY; CDR2 reads SVGAGI. Trimming removed 7 bases at V and 3 bases at J, with 7 bases between.